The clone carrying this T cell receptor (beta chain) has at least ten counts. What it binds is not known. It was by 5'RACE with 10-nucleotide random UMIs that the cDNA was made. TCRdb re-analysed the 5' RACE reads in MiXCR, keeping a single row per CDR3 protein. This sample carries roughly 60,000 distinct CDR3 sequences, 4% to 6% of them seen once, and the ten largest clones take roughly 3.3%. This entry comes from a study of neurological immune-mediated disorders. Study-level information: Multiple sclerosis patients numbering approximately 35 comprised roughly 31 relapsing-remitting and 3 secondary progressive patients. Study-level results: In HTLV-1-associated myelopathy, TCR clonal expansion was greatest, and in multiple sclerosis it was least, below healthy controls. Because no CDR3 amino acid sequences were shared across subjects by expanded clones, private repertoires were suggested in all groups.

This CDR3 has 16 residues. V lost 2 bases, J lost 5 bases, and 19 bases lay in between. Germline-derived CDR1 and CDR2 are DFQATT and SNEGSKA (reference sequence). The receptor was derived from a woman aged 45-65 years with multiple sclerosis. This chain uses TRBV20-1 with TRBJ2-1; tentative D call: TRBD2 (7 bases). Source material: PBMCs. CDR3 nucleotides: TGCAGTGCTAGACACACTGGGGGGGGCTATGACAATGAGCAGTTCTTC. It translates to CSARHTGGGYDNEQFF.